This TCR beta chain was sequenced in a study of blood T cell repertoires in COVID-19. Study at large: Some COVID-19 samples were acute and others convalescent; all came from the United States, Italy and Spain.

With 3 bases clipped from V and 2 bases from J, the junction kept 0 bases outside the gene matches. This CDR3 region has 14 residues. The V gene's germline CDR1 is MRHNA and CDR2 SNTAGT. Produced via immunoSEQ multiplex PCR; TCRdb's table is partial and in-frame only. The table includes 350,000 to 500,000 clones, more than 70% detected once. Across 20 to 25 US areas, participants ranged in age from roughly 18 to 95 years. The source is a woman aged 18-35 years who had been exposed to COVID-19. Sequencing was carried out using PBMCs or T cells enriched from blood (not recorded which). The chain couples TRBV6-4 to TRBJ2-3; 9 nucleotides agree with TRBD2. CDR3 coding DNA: TGTGCCAGCAGTGAGGGACTAGCCACAGATACGCAGTATTTT. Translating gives CASSEGLATDTQYF.